Listed here are 27 T cell receptor beta chains from one sample, sequenced in a study of regulatory T cells in long-lasting Graves disease. Sequencing libraries for TCR beta were prepared with iRepertoire HTBI primers and Arm-PCR of CDR3 regions. TCRdb fed the multiplex PCR reads into MiXCR, producing one record per CDR3 protein. In the table there are a few hundred thousand distinct CDR3 sequences, about an eighth of which are singletons. Time point here: newly diagnosed GD, antithyroid drugs for less than 3 months. There was RNA extracted from PBMCs, and the TCR library was made from it. The same specimen was also included in a second study, on T cells in Graves' hyperthyroidism and ophthalmopathy.

The sequenced sample was peripheral blood mononuclear cells (PBMCs), obtained at new diagnosis, from a patient treated with antithyroid drugs. The receptors stem from a woman aged 18-30 years with Graves disease.

This clonotype was seen a few times. The chain combines TRBV6-1 with TRBJ2-1, with no clear D. Trimming pared 6 bases from V and 0 bases from J, leaving 12 bases between. The germline V gene encodes CDR1 MNHNS and CDR2 SASEGT. CDR3 length: 15 amino acids. CDR3: CASSPTWASYNEQFF. DNA for the CDR3: TGTGCCAGCAGCCCCACATGGGCCTCCTACAATGAGCAGTTCTTC.

In this sample, this clonotype turned up a few times. V and J are TRBV6-2 or TRBV6-3 and TRBJ2-2; D is tentatively TRBD1 or TRBD2 (5 bases each). This CDR3 spans 14 amino acids. Germline CDR1 MNHEY, CDR2 SVGEGT. Trimming pared 8 bases from V and 5 bases from J, leaving 15 bases between. The DNA of the CDR3 is TGTGCCAGCTGGCGAGGGGCCCGGACCGGGGAGCTGTTTTTT. Translation gives CASWRGARTGELFF.

This clonotype was observed many times. This chain connects TRBV28 to TRBJ1-2; TRBD1 agrees at 9 bases. The CDR3 has 15 residues. J gave up 4 bases and V 6 bases, and 9 bases lay outside the gene matches. CDR1 and CDR2 from the germline V gene are MDHEN and SYDVKM. CDR3 residues: CASRSRQGGSYGYTF. CDR3 coding DNA: TGTGCCAGCAGGTCGAGACAGGGGGGGAGCTATGGCTACACCTTC.

This clonotype occurred many times. The chain joins TRBV19 to TRBJ2-1; 7 nucleotides align to TRBD1. The junction had 11 bases not matched to a gene; V was cut back by 3 bases and J by 6 bases. The CDR3 spans 16 residues. Germline assignment: CDR1 LNHDA and CDR2 SQIVND (reference sequence). The CDR3 region has the DNA TGTGCCAGTAGTATTCAACAGGGGTTATTAGGCAATGAGCAGTTCTTC. Residues: CASSIQQGLLGNEQFF.

The CDR3 spells CASSGLAGGPYNEQFF. CDR3 DNA sequence: TGTGCCAGCAGCGGACTAGCGGGGGGGCCCTACAATGAGCAGTTCTTC. The chain has TRBV9 and TRBJ2-1; 14 bases agree with TRBD2. V lost 3 bases, J lost 2 bases, and 1 base stayed unmatched. Germline assignment: CDR1 SGDLS and CDR2 YYNGEE. The CDR3 loop spans 16 amino acids.

In its sample, this clonotype was seen many times. V usage is TRBV20-1 and J usage is TRBJ1-4, with D possibly being TRBD1 (5 bases). Germline V lookup: CDR1 DFQATT, CDR2 SNEGSKA (reference sequence). Trimming stripped 5 bases from V and 7 bases from J, with 20 bases between. The CDR3 length is 15 residues. CDR3 protein: CSAPDVRVGSEKLFF. For the CDR3, the DNA is TGCAGTGCTCCCGACGTCAGGGTAGGGAGTGAAAAACTGTTTTTT.

Ten or more counts support this clonotype. The chain is built from TRBV12-3 or TRBV12-4 and TRBJ1-1; 8 bases are a match to TRBD1. The trim removed 3 bases at V and 4 bases at J, leaving 7 bases unmatched. The CDR3 is 15 residues long. CDR3 protein: CASSFDRGLITEAFF. CDR3 bases: TGTGCCAGCAGTTTCGACAGGGGTCTGATCACTGAAGCTTTCTTT.

V usage is TRBV6-2 or TRBV6-3 and J usage is TRBJ2-3; 12 bases are a match to TRBD2. CDR3 length: 15 amino acids. With V trimmed by 6 bases and J by 5 bases, 6 bases remained unmatched. Germline lookup yields CDR1 MNHEY and CDR2 SVGEGT. The CDR3 reads CASSPTSGRRDTQYF. CDR3 bases: TGTGCCAGCAGCCCGACTAGCGGGAGACGAGATACGCAGTATTTT.

The rearrangement joins TRBV12-5 to TRBJ2-2; D is possibly TRBD2 (6 bases). CDR3 length: 17 residues. Germline V lookup: CDR1 LGHNT, CDR2 FRNRAP. Trimming removed 2 bases from V and 7 bases from J, with 20 bases in between. The CDR3: CASGLLTGTPKGGELFF. CDR3 DNA sequence: TGTGCTAGTGGTTTGTTAACCGGGACTCCTAAGGGCGGGGAGCTGTTTTTT.

This clonotype has just a few counts. A clone one base away is much larger, so this may be a read error. The chain recombines TRBV18 with TRBJ2-1, with 7 bases that match TRBD2. This CDR3 has 13 amino acids. Germline CDR1 is KGHSH and CDR2 is LQKENI. The CDR3: CASRISSGSEQLF. The DNA for the CDR3 is TGTGCCAGCCGTATTTCTAGCGGCAGTGAGCAGCTCTTC.

The table lists this clonotype with a few counts. The chain uses TRBV27 and TRBJ1-5; D is possibly TRBD1 (5 bases). Germline V gives CDR1 MNHEY, CDR2 SMNVEV (reference sequence). Trimming removed 6 bases at V and 1 base at J, with 16 bases between. The CDR3 has 16 residues. This CDR3 reads CASREEQEKSNQPQHF. The CDR3 nucleotides are TGTGCCAGCAGGGAAGAACAGGAGAAGAGCAATCAGCCCCAGCATTTT.

V usage is TRBV6-2 or TRBV6-3 and J usage is TRBJ1-5, with 7 bases lining up with TRBD1. After removal of 5 bases from V and 9 bases from J, the junction contained 7 bases not matched to a gene. CDR3 length: 13 residues. Germline V gene lookup returns CDR1 MNHEY and CDR2 SVGEGT. CDR3 region: CASSVQGERPQHF. CDR3 sequence (DNA): TGTGCCAGCAGTGTTCAGGGGGAACGGCCCCAGCATTTT.

This clonotype has at least ten counts. The rearrangement links TRBV2 to TRBJ2-2; a possible D gene is TRBD2 (5 bases). The germline V gene has CDR1 SNHLY and CDR2 FYNNEI. Between the trimmed V and J ends, which lost 4 bases and 5 bases, there was a span of 17 bases. The CDR3 covers 16 residues. This CDR3 is CASSANGAWETGELFF. CDR3 sequence (DNA): TGTGCCAGCAGTGCGAACGGCGCCTGGGAGACCGGGGAGCTGTTTTTT.

The sample holds many counts of this clonotype. This chain uses TRBV11-2 with TRBJ2-1, with 11 bases identical to TRBD2. CDR1 and CDR2 from the germline V gene are SGHAT and FQNNGV. CDR3 length equals 14 residues. V dropped 1 base and J dropped 14; count of bases not matched to a gene: 7. This chain's CDR3 is CASSLVRTSGWEFF. CDR3 in DNA: TGTGCCAGCAGCTTAGTCCGGACTAGCGGGTGGGAGTTCTTC.

This clonotype was picked up many times. The chain recombines TRBV7-2 with TRBJ2-7; unclear D gene. Trimming pared 5 bases from V and 3 bases from J, leaving 11 bases between. The CDR3 consists of 13 residues. Per the germline V gene, CDR1 is SGHTA and CDR2 is FQGNSA. In nucleotides, the CDR3 is TGTGCCAGCAGCCCCCAGTTCTTCTACGAGCAGTACTTC. This sequence encodes CASSPQFFYEQYF. Full variable domain (rest looked up from reference TRBV7-2 and TRBJ2-7): GAGVSQSPSNKVTEKGKDVELRCDPISGHTALYWYRQSLGQGLEFLIYFQGNSAPDKSGLPSDRFSAERTGGSVSTLTIQRTQQEDSAVYLCASSPQFFYEQYFGPGTRLTVT.

This clonotype was recorded many times. The rearrangement links TRBV6-2 or TRBV6-3 to TRBJ2-2; TRBD1 is a possible D gene (6 bases). This CDR3 spans 16 amino acids. CDR1 and CDR2 (germline): MNHEY, SVGEGT. Trimming shortened V by 5 bases and J by 9 bases, and 22 bases separated the two germline ends. CDR3 loop: CASSQERDILRRELFF. The CDR3, as DNA: TGTGCCAGCAGTCAGGAGAGGGACATCCTCCGCCGGGAGCTGTTTTTT.

V gene TRBV18 combines with J gene TRBJ2-1, with 7 bases that match TRBD2. The CDR3 covers 15 residues. V dropped 6 bases and J dropped 5; count of bases not matched to a gene: 10. The germline CDR1 and CDR2 sequences are KGHSH and LQKENI. The CDR3, as DNA: TGTGCCAGCTCCCCTAGCGGAGGCCTGAACAATGAGCAGTTCTTC. It translates to CASSPSGGLNNEQFF.

This clonotype was recorded at least ten times. The DNA for the CDR3 is TGCGCCAGCAGACCTAGGGTGACAGGGGACTATGGCTACACCTTC. This sequence encodes CASRPRVTGDYGYTF. The J gene is TRBJ1-2, the V gene TRBV5-1; 8 bases line up with TRBD1. Trimming at V came to 5 bases and at J to 3 bases, leaving 9 bases not matched to a gene. The length of the CDR3 is 15 residues. The germline V gene encodes CDR1 SGHRS and CDR2 YFSETQ.

This clonotype was seen many times. This chain joins TRBV6-1 and TRBJ2-2, with 13 positions matching TRBD2. Germline-derived CDR1 and CDR2 are MNHNS and SASEGT. V dropped 7 bases and J dropped 3; count of bases not matched to a gene: 8. The CDR3 totals 17 residues. The CDR3 here is CASIRTSGGLHTGELFF. CDR3 nucleotide sequence: TGTGCCAGCATTCGGACTAGCGGGGGCCTCCACACCGGGGAGCTGTTTTTT.

There are many counts of this clonotype. V and J are TRBV12-3 or TRBV12-4 and TRBJ1-1, with unresolved D. The CDR3 extends over 13 amino acids. V was clipped by 3 bases and J by 7 bases, with 12 bases between them. The CDR3 bases are TGTGCCAGCAGTTTTTATCGGGCTAGTGAAGCTTTCTTT. It translates to CASSFYRASEAFF.

The CDR3 protein is CASTLGQGDYGYTF. The DNA for the CDR3 is TGTGCCAGCACCCTTGGACAGGGGGACTATGGCTACACCTTC. The V gene is TRBV13, the J gene TRBJ1-2; 10 bases are a match to TRBD1. CDR3 length equals 14 residues. Germline lookup yields CDR1 PRHDT and CDR2 FYEKMQ (reference sequence). Unmatched junction bases numbered 5, after V lost 7 bases and J lost 3 bases.

The chain uses TRBV5-1 and TRBJ1-2, with 7 bases identical to TRBD1. The CDR3 totals 18 residues. Germline CDR1 reads SGHRS; CDR2 reads YFSETQ. Trimming removed 5 bases from V and 0 bases from J; junction bases left unmatched: 16. The CDR3 protein is CASSQLETGMGTNYGYTF. In DNA form, the CDR3 reads TGCGCCAGCAGTCAACTTGAGACAGGGATGGGAACTAACTATGGCTACACCTTC.

J is TRBJ2-7 and V is TRBV11-2, with a tentative D call TRBD2 (6 bases). The CDR3 is 17 residues long. V dropped 2 bases and J dropped 8 bases, with 25 bases sitting between them. The germline V gene has CDR1 SGHAT and CDR2 FQNNGV. The CDR3 DNA sequence: TGTGCCAGCAGCTTACTTACTGGGGAGGAGCGGGCACTCAAGCAGTACTTC. Encoded protein: CASSLLTGEERALKQYF. The complete variable domain, with remaining parts taken from reference TRBV11-2 and TRBJ2-7, reads EAGVAQSPRYKIIEKRQSVAFWCNPISGHATLYWYQQILGQGPKLLIQFQNNGVVDDSQLPKDRFSAERLKGVDSTLKIQPAKLEDSAVYLCASSLLTGEERALKQYFGPGTRLTVT.

This clonotype was found many times. CDR3 nucleotide sequence: TGTGCCATCAGTGCTAGTACGAGCGGGACCCAGTACTTC. It is translated as CAISASTSGTQYF. This chain links TRBV10-3 with TRBJ2-5; D is perhaps TRBD2 (5 bases). Germline CDR1 is ENHRY and CDR2 is SYGVKD. The CDR3 covers 13 residues. Deletions cut 4 bases from V and 7 bases from J, with 13 bases between.

This clonotype was observed at least ten times. CDR3 nucleotide sequence: TGTGCCCGAAAGGGGGGCAGCTTCTCCTACAATGAGCAGTTCTTC. Protein: CARKGGSFSYNEQFF. The genes are TRBV2 and TRBJ2-1, with D possibly called TRBD1 or TRBD2 (6 bases each). Germline-derived CDR1 and CDR2 are SNHLY and FYNNEI. V was shortened by 11 bases and J by 0 bases, with 17 bases between the two germline ends. This CDR3 region has 15 residues.

The chain couples TRBV7-9 to TRBJ2-1; no clear D gene. CDR1 SEHNR and CDR2 FQNEAQ come from the germline V gene (reference sequence). The V and J ends lost 3 bases and 6 bases respectively, with 9 bases between them. This CDR3 is built from 13 residues. CDR3 sequence: CASSFWGINEQFF. Written as DNA, the CDR3 is TGTGCCAGCAGCTTTTGGGGTATCAATGAGCAGTTCTTC.

This clonotype showed up many times. V gene TRBV4-2 combines with J gene TRBJ2-7; 12 bases fit TRBD2. CDR1 and CDR2 from the germline V gene are LGHNA and YNFKEQ. The V and J ends lost 2 bases and 6 bases, in that order; junction bases with no gene match: 5. The CDR3 contains 15 residues. For the CDR3, the DNA is TGTGCCAGCAGCCAACTAGCGGGAGGGAGGGCCGAGCAGTACTTC. This gives the protein CASSQLAGGRAEQYF.